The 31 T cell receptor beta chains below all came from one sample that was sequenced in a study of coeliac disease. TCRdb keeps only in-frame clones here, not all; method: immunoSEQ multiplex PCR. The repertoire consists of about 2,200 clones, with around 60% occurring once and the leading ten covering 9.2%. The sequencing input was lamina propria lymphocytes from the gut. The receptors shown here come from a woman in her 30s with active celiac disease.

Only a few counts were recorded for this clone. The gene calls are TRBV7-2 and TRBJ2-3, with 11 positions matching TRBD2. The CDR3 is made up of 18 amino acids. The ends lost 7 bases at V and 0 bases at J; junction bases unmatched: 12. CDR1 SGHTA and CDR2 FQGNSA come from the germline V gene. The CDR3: CASTARTSGLMSTDTQYF. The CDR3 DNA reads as TGTGCCAGCACCGCTCGGACTAGCGGGTTGATGAGCACAGATACGCAGTATTTT.

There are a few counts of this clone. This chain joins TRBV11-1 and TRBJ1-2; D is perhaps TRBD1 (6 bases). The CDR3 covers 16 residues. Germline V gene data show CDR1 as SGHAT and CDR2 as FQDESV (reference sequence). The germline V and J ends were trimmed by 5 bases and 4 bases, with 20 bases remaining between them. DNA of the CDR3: TGTGCCAGCAGCACCCTACAGGGCCCTGTTGGCTATGGCTACACCTTC. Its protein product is CASSTLQGPVGYGYTF.

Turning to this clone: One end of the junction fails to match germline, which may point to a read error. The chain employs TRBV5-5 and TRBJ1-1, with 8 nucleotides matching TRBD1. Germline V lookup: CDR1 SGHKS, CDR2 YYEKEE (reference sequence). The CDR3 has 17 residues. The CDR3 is CASSLGQKTGVNTEAFF. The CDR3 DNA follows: TGTGCCAGCAGCTTGGGGCAGAAGACAGGGGTGAATACTGAAGCTTTCTTT.

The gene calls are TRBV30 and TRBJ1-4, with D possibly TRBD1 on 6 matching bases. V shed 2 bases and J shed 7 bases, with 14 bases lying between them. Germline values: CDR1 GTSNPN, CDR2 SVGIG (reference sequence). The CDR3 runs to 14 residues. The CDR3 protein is CAWSFMGAPEKLFF. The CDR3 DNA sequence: TGTGCCTGGAGTTTCATGGGGGCGCCTGAAAAACTGTTTTTT.

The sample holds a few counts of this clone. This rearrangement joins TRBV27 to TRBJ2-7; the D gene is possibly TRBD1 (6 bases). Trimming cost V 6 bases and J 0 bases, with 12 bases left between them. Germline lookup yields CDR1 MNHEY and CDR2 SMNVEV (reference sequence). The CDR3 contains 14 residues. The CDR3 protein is CASSATGSSYEQYF. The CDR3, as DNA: TGTGCCAGCAGCGCTACAGGGAGCTCCTACGAGCAGTACTTC.

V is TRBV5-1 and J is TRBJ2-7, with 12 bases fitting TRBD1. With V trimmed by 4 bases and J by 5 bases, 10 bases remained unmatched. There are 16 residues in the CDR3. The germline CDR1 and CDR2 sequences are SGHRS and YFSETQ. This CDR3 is CASSAGTGGAVNEQYF. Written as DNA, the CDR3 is TGCGCCAGCAGCGCCGGGACAGGGGGCGCGGTAAACGAGCAGTACTTC.

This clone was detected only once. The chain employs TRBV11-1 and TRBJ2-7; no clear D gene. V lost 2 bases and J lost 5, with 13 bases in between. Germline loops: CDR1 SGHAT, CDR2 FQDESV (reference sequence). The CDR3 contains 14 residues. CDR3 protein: CASSLSIQIHEQYF. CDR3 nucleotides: TGTGCCAGCAGCTTATCCATACAGATCCACGAGCAGTACTTC.

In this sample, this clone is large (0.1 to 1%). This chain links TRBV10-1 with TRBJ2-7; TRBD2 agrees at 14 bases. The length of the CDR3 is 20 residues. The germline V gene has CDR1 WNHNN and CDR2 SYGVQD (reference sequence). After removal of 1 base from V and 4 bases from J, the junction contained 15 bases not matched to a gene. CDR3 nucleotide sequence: TGCGCCAGCAGTGAGTTCCGGACTAGCGGGAGGTCCTCGTTAGAGTACGAGCAGTACTTC. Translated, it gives CASSEFRTSGRSSLEYEQYF.

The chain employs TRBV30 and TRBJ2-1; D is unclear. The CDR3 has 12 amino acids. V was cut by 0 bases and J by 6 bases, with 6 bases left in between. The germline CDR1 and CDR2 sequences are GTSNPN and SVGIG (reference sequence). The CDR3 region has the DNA TGTGCCTGGAGTGTAATGAGCAATGAGCAGTTCTTC. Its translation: CAWSVMSNEQFF.

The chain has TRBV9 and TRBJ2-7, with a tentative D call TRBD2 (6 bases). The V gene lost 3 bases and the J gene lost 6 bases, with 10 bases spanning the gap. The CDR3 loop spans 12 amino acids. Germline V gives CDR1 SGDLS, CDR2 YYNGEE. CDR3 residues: CASSATRGEQYF. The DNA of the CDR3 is TGTGCCAGCAGCGCGACTAGGGGCGAGCAGTACTTC.

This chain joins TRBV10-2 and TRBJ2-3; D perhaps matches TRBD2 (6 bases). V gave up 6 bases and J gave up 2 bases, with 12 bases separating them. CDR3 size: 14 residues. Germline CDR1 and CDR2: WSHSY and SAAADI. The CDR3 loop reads CASRVRRVTDTQYF. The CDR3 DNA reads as TGCGCCAGCAGGGTGAGGAGGGTCACAGATACGCAGTATTTT.

CDR3 in DNA: TGTGCCAGCGGAATAAACAGTAATAATTCACCCCTCCACTTT. Protein product: CASGINSNNSPLHF. The chain employs TRBV7-9 and TRBJ1-6; D unresolved. Germline assignment: CDR1 SEHNR and CDR2 FQNEAQ (reference sequence). This CDR3 is 14 amino acids long. V lost 8 bases and J 5 bases, leaving 13 bases between the germline ends.

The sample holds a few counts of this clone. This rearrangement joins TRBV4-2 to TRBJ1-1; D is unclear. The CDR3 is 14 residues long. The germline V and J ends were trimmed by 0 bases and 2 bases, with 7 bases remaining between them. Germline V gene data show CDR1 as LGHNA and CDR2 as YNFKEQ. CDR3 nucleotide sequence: TGTGCCAGCAGCCAAGATCCGGGAAACACTGAAGCTTTCTTT. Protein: CASSQDPGNTEAFF.

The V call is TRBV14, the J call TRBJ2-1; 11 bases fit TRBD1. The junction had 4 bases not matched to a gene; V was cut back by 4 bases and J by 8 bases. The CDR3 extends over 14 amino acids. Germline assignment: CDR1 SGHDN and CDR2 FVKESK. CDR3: CASSLGQGEYEQFF. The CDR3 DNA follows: TGTGCCAGCAGCCTGGGACAGGGGGAGTATGAGCAGTTCTTC.

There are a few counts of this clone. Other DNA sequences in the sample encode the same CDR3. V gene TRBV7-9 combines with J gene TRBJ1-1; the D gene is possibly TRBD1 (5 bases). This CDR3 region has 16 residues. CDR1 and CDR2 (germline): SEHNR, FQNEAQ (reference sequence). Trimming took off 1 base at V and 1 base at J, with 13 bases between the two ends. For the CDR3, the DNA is TGTGCCAGCAGCTTAGGGGGGGGAGAGTGGAACACTGAAGCTTTCTTT. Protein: CASSLGGGEWNTEAFF.

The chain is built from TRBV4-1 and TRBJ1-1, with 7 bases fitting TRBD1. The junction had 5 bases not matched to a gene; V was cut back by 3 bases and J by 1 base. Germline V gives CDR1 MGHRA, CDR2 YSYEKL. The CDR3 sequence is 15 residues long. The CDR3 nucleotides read TGCGCCAGCAGCCAGCTCAGGGGGTGGAACACTGAAGCTTTCTTT. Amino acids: CASSQLRGWNTEAFF.

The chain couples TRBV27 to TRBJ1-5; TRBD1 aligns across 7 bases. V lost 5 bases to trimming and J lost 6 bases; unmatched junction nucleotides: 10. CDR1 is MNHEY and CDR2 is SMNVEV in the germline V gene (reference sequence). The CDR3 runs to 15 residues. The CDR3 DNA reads TGTGCCAGCAGTACCCGACAGGGAACGATTCAGCCCCAGCATTTT. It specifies CASSTRQGTIQPQHF.

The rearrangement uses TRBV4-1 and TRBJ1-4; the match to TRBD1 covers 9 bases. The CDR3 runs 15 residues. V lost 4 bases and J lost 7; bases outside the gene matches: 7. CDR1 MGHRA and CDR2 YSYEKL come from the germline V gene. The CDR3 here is CASSLTGTGTEKLFF. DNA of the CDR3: TGCGCCAGCAGCCTTACCGGGACAGGGACTGAAAAACTGTTTTTT.

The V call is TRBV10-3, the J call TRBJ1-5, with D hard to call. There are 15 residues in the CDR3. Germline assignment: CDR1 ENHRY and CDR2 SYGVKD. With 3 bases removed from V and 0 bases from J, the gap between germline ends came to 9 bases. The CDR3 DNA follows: TGTGCCATCAGTGACCACAGATTTAGCAATCAGCCCCAGCATTTT. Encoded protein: CAISDHRFSNQPQHF.

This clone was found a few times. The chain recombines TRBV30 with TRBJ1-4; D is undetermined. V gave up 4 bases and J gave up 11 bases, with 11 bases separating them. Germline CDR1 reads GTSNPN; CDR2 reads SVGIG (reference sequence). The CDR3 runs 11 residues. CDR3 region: CAWTPAGKLFF. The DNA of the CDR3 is TGTGCCTGGACCCCCGCCGGGAAACTGTTTTTT.

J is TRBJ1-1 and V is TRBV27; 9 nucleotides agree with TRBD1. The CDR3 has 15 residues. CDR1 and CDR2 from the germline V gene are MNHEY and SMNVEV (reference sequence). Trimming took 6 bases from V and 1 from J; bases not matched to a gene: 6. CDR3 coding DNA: TGTGCCAGCAGAGAACAGGGGGCCGGGAACACTGAAGCTTTCTTT. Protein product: CASREQGAGNTEAFF.

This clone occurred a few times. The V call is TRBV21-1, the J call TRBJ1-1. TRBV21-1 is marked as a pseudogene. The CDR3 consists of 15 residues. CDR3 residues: CASSSFRRENTEAFF. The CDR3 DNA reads TGTGCCAGCAGCAGTTTTAGGAGGGAGAACACTGAAGCTTTCTTT.

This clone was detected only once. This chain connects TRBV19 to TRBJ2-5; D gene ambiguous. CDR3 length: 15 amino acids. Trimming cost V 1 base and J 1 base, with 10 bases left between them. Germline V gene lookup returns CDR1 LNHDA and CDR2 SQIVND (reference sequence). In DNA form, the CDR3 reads TGTGCCAGTAGTATAGGGGCAGCTCTCCAAGAGACCCAGTACTTC. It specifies CASSIGAALQETQYF.

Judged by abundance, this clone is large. The CDR3 sequence is CASKPPHRGEDYGYTF. The CDR3 DNA follows: TGCGCCAGCAAGCCCCCGCACAGGGGCGAGGACTATGGCTACACCTTC. The chain links TRBV4-1 to TRBJ1-2; 7 nucleotides match TRBD1. Per the germline V gene, CDR1 is MGHRA and CDR2 is YSYEKL. The CDR3 contains 16 residues. The junction had 14 bases not matched to a gene; V was cut back by 7 bases and J by 3 bases.

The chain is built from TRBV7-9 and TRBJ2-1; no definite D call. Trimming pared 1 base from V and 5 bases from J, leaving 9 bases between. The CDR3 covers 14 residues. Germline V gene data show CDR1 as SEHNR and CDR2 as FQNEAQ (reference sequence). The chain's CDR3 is CASSLETPHNEQFF. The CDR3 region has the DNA TGTGCCAGCAGCTTAGAGACTCCTCACAATGAGCAGTTCTTC.

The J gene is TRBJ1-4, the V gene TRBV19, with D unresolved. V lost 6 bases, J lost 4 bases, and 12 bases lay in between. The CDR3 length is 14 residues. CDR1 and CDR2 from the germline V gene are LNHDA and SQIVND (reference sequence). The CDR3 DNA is TGTGCCAGTAGACTAGAAAACAATAATGAAAAACTGTTTTTT. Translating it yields CASRLENNNEKLFF.

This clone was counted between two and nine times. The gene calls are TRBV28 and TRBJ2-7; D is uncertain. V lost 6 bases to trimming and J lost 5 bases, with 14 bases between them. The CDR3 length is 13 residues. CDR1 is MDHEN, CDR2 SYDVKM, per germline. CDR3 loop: CASSPKDWDEQYF. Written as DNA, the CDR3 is TGTGCCAGCAGCCCAAAAGACTGGGACGAGCAGTACTTC.

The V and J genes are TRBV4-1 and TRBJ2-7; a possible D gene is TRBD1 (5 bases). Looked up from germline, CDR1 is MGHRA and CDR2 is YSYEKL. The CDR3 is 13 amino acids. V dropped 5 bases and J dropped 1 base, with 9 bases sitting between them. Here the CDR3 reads CASSKTDSYEQYF. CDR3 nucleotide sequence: TGCGCCAGCAGCAAGACAGATTCCTACGAGCAGTACTTC.

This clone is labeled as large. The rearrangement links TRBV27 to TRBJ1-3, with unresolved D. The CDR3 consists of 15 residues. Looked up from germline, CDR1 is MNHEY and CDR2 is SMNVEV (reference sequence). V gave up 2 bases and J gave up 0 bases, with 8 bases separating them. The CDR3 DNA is TGTGCCAGCAGTTTACAGGCCGACTCTGGAAACACCATATATTTT. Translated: CASSLQADSGNTIYF.

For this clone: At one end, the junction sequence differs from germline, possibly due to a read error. The CDR3 nucleotides read TGTGCCAGCAGCTTCCGGACAGGAGGGAATTCCCCCCTCCACTTT. It translates to CASSFRTGGNSPLHF. The chain has TRBV9 and TRBJ1-6, with 7 bases that match TRBD1. Germline CDR1 and CDR2: SGDLS and YYNGEE. The CDR3 runs to 15 residues.

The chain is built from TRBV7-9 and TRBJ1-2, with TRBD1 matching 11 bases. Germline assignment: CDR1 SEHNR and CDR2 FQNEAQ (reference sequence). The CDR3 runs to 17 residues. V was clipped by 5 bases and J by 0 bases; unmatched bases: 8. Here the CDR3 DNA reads TGTGCCAGCAGCCAAGGACAGGGGGCGATATCTAACTATGGCTACACCTTC. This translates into CASSQGQGAISNYGYTF.